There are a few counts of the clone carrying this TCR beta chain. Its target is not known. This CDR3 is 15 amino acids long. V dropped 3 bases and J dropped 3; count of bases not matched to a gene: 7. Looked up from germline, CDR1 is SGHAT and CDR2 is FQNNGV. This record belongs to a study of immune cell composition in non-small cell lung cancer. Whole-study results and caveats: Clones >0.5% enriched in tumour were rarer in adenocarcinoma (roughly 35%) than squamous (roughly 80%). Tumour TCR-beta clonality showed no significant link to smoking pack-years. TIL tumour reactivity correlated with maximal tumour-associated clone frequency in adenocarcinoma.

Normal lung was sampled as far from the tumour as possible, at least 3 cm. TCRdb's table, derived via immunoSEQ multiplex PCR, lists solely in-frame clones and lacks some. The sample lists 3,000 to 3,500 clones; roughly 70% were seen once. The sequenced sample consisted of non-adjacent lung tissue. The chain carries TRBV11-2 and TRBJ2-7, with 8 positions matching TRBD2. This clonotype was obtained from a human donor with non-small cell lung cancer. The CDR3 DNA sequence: TGTGCCAGCAGCTTCGCGGGGGGACCTGTCTACGAGCAGTACTTC. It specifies CASSFAGGPVYEQYF.